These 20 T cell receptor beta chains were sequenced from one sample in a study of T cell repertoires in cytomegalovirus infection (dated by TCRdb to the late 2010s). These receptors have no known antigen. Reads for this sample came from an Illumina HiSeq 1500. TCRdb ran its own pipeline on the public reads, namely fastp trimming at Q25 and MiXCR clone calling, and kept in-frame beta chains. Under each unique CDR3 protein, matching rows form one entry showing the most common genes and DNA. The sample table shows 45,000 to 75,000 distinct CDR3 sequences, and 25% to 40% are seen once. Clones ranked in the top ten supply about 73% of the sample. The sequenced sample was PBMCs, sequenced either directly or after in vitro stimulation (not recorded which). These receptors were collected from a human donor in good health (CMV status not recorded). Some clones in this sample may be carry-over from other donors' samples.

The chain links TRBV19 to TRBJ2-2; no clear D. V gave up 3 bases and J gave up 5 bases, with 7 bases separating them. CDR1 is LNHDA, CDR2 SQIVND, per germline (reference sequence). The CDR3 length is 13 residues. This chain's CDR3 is CASSIIGTGELFF. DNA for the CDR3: TGTGCCAGTAGTATTATCGGAACCGGGGAGCTGTTTTTT. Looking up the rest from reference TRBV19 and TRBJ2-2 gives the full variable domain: DGGITQSPKYLFRKEGQNVTLSCEQNLNHDAMYWYRQDPGQGLRLIYYSQIVNDFQKGDIAEGYSVSREKKESFPLTVTSAQKNPTAFYLCASSIIGTGELFFGEGSRLTVL.

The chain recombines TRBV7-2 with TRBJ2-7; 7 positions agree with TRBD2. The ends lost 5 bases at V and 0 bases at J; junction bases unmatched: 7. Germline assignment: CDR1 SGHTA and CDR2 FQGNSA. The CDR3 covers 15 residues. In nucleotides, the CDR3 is TGTGCCAGCAGCAAAGGGAGGGCTAGCTCCTACGAGCAGTACTTC. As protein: CASSKGRASSYEQYF. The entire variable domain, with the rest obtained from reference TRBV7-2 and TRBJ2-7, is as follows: GAGVSQSPSNKVTEKGKDVELRCDPISGHTALYWYRQSLGQGLEFLIYFQGNSAPDKSGLPSDRFSAERTGGSVSTLTIQRTQQEDSAVYLCASSKGRASSYEQYFGPGTRLTVT.

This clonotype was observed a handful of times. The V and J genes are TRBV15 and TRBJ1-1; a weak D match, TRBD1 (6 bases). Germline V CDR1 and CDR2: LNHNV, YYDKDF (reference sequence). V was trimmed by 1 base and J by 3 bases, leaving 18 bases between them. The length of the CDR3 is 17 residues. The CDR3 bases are TGTGCCACCAGCAGAGGAGGGTTGTTTCACAGGGACACTGAAGCTTTCTTT. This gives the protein CATSRGGLFHRDTEAFF. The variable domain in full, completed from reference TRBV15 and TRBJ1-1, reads DAMVIQNPRYQVTQFGKPVTLSCSQTLNHNVMYWYQQKSSQAPKLLFHYYDKDFNNEADTPDNFQSRRPNTSFCFLDIRSPGLGDTAMYLCATSRGGLFHRDTEAFFGQGTRLTVV.

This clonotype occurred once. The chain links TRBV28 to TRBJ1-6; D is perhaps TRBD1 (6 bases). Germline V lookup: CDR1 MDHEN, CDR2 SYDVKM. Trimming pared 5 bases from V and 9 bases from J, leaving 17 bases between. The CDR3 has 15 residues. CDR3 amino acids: CASSLNTGNGSPLHF. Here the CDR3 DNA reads TGTGCCAGCAGTCTCAACACAGGGAACGGTTCACCCCTCCACTTT. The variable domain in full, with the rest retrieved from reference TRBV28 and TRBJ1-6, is DVKVTQSSRYLVKRTGEKVFLECVQDMDHENMFWYRQDPGLGLRLIYFSYDVKMKEKGDIPEGYSVSREKKERFSLILESASTNQTSMYLCASSLNTGNGSPLHFGNGTRLTVT.

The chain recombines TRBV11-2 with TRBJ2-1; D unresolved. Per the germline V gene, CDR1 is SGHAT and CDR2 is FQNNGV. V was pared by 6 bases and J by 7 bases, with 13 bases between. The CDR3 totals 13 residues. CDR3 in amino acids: CASRRTDGNEQFF. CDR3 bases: TGTGCCAGCAGACGGACGGACGGGAATGAGCAGTTCTTC.

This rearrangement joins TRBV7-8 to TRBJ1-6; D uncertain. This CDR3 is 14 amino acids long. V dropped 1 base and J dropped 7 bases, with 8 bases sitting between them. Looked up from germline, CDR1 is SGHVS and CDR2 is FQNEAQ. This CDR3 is CASSLEAVNSPLHF. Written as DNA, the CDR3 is TGTGCCAGCAGCTTAGAGGCAGTGAATTCACCCCTCCACTTT.

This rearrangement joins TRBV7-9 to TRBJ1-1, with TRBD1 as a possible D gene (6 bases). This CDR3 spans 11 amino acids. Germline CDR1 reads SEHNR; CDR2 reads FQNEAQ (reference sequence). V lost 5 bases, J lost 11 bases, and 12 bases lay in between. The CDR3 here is CASSKQGGAFF. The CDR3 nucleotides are TGTGCCAGCAGCAAACAGGGAGGCGCTTTCTTT.

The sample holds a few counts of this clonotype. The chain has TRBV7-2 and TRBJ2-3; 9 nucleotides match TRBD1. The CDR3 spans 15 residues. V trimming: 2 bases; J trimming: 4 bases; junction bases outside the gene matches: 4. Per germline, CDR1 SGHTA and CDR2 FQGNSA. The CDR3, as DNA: TGTGCCAGCAGCTTACAGGGACAGGGCCCAGATACGCAGTATTTT. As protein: CASSLQGQGPDTQYF.

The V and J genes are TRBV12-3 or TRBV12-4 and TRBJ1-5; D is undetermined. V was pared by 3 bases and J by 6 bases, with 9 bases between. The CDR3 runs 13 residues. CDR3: CASSFYRGQPQHF. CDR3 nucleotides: TGTGCCAGCAGTTTTTATCGGGGTCAGCCCCAGCATTTT.

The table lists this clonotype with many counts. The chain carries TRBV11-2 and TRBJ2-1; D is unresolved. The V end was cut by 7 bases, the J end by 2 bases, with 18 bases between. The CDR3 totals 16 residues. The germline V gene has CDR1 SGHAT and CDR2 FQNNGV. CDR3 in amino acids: CASTRVPPGPYNEQFF. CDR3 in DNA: TGTGCCAGCACCCGGGTCCCCCCAGGCCCCTACAATGAGCAGTTCTTC.

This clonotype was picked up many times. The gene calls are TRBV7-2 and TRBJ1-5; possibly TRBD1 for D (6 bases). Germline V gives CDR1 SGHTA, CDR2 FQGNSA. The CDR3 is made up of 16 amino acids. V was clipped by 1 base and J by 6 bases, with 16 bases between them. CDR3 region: CASSLVGGGAGQPQHF. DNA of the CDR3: TGTGCCAGCAGCTTAGTGGGGGGGGGCGCAGGTCAGCCCCAGCATTTT. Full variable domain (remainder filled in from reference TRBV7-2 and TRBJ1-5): GAGVSQSPSNKVTEKGKDVELRCDPISGHTALYWYRQSLGQGLEFLIYFQGNSAPDKSGLPSDRFSAERTGGSVSTLTIQRTQQEDSAVYLCASSLVGGGAGQPQHFGDGTRLSIL.

The CDR3 here is CASKSGSDTQYF. Here the CDR3 DNA reads TGTGCCAGCAAATCAGGGTCAGATACGCAGTATTTT. The rearrangement uses TRBV6-5 and TRBJ2-3, with TRBD1 as a possible D gene (5 bases). The CDR3 consists of 12 residues. V lost 7 bases and J 4 bases, leaving 9 bases between the germline ends. Germline V CDR1 and CDR2: MNHEY, SVGAGI.

CDR3 nucleotide sequence: TGTGCCACCAGTGACCCAATAGCGGGAATCACAGATACGCAGTATTTT. Its protein product is CATSDPIAGITDTQYF. The chain uses TRBV24-1 and TRBJ2-3, with 8 nucleotides matching TRBD2. Trimming removed 4 bases from V and 2 bases from J; junction bases left unmatched: 7. Germline CDR1 KGHDR, CDR2 SFDVKD. There are 16 residues in the CDR3.

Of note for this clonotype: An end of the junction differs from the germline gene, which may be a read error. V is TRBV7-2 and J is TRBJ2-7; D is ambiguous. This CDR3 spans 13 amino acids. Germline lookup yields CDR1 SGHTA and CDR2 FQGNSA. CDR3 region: CVSSLSPDYEQYF. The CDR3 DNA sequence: TGTGTCAGCAGCCTAAGTCCTGACTACGAGCAGTACTTC.

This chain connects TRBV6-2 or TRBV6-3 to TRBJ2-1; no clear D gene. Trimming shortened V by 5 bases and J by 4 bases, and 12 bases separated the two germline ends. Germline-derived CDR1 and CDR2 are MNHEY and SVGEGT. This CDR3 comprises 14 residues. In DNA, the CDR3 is TGTGCCAGCAGTGACATTTACGAATACAATGAGCAGTTCTTC. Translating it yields CASSDIYEYNEQFF.

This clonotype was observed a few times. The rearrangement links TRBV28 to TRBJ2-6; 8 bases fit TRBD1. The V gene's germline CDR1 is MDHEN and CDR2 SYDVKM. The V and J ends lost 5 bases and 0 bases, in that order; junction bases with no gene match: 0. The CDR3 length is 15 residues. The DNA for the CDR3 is TGTGCCAGCAGTCAGGGGGCCTCTGGGGCCAACGTCCTGACTTTC. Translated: CASSQGASGANVLTF. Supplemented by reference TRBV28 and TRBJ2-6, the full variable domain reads DVKVTQSSRYLVKRTGEKVFLECVQDMDHENMFWYRQDPGLGLRLIYFSYDVKMKEKGDIPEGYSVSREKKERFSLILESASTNQTSMYLCASSQGASGANVLTFGAGSRLTVL.

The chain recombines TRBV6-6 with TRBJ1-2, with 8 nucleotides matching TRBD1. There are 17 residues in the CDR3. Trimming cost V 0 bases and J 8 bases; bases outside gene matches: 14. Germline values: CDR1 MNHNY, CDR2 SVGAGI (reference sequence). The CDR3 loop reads CASSYSSQGARGDGYTF. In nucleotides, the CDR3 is TGTGCCAGCAGTTACTCGAGCCAGGGGGCGAGAGGAGACGGCTACACCTTC.

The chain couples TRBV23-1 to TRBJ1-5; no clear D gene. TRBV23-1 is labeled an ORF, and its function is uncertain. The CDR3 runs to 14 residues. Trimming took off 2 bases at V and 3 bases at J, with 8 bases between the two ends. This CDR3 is CASSQGPFNQPQHF. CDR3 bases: TGCGCCAGCAGTCAAGGGCCCTTCAATCAGCCCCAGCATTTT.

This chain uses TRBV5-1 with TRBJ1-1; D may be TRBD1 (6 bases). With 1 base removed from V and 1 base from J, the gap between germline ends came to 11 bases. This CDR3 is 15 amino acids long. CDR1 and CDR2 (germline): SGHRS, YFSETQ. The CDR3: CASSLRGVSNTEAFF. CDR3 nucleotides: TGCGCCAGCAGCTTGAGGGGGGTCTCGAACACTGAAGCTTTCTTT.

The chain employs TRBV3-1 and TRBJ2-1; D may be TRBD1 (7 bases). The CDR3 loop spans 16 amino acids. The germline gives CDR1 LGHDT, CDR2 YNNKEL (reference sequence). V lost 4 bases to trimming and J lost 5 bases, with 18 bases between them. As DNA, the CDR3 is TGTGCCAGCAGCCCCCAGGGGGGCCCTTGGGACAATGAGCAGTTCTTC. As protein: CASSPQGGPWDNEQFF.